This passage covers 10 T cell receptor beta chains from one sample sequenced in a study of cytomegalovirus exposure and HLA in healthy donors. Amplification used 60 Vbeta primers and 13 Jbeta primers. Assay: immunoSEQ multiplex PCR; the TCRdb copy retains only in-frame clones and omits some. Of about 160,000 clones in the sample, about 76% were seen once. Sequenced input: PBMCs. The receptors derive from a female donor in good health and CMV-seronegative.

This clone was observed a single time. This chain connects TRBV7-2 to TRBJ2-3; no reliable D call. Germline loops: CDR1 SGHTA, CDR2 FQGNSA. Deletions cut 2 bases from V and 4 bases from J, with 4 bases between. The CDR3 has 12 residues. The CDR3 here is CASSLYADTQYF. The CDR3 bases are TGTGCCAGCAGCTTATATGCAGATACGCAGTATTTT.

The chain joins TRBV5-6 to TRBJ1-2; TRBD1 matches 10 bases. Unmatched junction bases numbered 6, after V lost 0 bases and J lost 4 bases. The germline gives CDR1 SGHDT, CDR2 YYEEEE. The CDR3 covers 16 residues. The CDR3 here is CASSLGQGAPAYGYTF. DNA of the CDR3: TGTGCCAGCAGCTTGGGACAGGGGGCGCCTGCCTATGGCTACACCTTC. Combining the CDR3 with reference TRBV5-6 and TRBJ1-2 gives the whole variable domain DAGVTQSPTHLIKTRGQQVTLRCSPKSGHDTVSWYQQALGQGPQFIFQYYEEEERQRGNFPDRFSGHQFPNYSSELNVNALLLGDSALYLCASSLGQGAPAYGYTFGSGTRLTVV.

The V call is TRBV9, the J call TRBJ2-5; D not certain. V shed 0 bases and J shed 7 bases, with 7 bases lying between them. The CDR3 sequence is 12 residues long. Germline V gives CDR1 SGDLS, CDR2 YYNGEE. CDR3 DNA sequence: TGTGCCAGCAGCGTAGCCCTAGGGACCCAGTACTTC. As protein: CASSVALGTQYF.

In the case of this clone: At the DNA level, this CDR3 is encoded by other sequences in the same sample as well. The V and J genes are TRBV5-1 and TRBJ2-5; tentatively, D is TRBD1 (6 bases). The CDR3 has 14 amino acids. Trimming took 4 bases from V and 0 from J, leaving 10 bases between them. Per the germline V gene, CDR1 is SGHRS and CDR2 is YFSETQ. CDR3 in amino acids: CASSLGQYQETQYF. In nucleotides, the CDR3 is TGCGCCAGCAGCCTAGGACAGTACCAAGAGACCCAGTACTTC.

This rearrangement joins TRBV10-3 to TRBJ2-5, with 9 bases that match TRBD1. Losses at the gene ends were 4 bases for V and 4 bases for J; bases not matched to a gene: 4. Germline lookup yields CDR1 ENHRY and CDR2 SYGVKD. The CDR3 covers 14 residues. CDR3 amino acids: CAISGGTGRETQYF. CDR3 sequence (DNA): TGTGCCATCAGTGGCGGGACAGGGCGAGAGACCCAGTACTTC.

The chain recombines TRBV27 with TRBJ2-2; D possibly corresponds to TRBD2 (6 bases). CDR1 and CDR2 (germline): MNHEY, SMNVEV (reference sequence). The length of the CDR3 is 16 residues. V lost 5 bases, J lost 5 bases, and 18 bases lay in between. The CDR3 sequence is CASSPTSTGETGELFF. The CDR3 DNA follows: TGTGCCAGCAGTCCCACCAGCACGGGGGAAACCGGGGAGCTGTTTTTT.

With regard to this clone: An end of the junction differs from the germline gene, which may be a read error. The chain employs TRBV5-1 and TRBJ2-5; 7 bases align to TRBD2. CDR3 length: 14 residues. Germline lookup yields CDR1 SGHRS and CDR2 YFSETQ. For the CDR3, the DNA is TGCGCCAGCAGCTTGTCGCTAGCGGAAGAGGCCCAGTACTTC. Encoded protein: CASSLSLAEEAQYF.

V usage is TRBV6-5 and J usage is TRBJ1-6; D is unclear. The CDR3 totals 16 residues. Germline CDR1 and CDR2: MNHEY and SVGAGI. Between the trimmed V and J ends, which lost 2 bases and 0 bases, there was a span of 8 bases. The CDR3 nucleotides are TGTGCCAGCAGTTACACCCGGAGCTCCTATAATTCACCCCTCCACTTT. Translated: CASSYTRSSYNSPLHF.

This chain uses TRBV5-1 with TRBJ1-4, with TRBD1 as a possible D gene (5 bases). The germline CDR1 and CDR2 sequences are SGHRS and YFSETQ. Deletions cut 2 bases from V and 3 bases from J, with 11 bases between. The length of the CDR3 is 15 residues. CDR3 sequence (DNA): TGCGCCAGCAGCTTCGGGGGGGGGTCTAATGAAAAACTGTTTTTT. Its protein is CASSFGGGSNEKLFF. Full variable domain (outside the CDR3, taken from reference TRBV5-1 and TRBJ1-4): KAGVTQTPRYLIKTRGQQVTLSCSPISGHRSVSWYQQTPGQGLQFLFEYFSETQRNKGNFPGRFSGRQFSNSRSEMNVSTLELGDSALYLCASSFGGGSNEKLFFGSGTQLSVL.

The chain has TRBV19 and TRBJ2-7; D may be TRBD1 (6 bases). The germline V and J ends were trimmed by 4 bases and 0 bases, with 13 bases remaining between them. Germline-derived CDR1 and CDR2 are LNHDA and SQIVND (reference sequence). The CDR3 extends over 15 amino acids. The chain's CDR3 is CASSTWTAVSYEQYF. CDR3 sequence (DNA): TGTGCCAGTAGTACCTGGACAGCAGTCTCCTACGAGCAGTACTTC.